This TCR beta chain is drawn from a study of OX40 agonist ivuxolimab in advanced cancers. About the full investigation: Ivuxolimab was a fully human IgG2 agonistic monoclonal antibody targeting the costimulatory receptor OX40 (CD134). Intravenous ivuxolimab was administered to patients every 2 weeks at six dose levels: 0.01, 0.1, 0.3, 1.5, 3 and 10 mg/kg. Of the approximately 53 patients in dose escalation, about 20 had hepatocellular carcinoma, about 15 had melanoma, 9 had renal cell carcinoma and 9 had head and neck cancer. In the dose-escalation cohort, 75% to 90% of patients were male, and the mean age was 60 years with a range of roughly 23 to 79. Patients were allowed to have had prior anti-PD-1, anti-PD-L1 or anti-CTLA-4 therapy, and approximately 40% of the dose-escalation patients had previously received checkpoint inhibitors. Three dose-escalation patients achieved partial responses, one with hepatocellular carcinoma and two with cutaneous melanoma. Peripheral TCRbeta sequencing aimed to test whether ivuxolimab altered TCR sequence diversity and caused clonal T-cell expansion. The paper reports the monotherapy dose-escalation portion (N of about 54 patients) of the phase I ivuxolimab trial.

The CDR1 and CDR2 encoded by the germline V gene are SGDLS and YYNGEE. V is pruned by 6 bases and J by 4 bases, leaving 13 bases of the junction without a gene match. Inclusive of the bounding cysteine and phenylalanine, the CDR3 is 16 residues long. Only the CDR3 DNA is retained, 48 bases long and in frame from the first base. Points the paper makes about the study in general: After ivuxolimab, more expanded clones were found on average in CD8+ T cells than in CD4+ T cells. Partial responders in the 0.1-3.0 mg/kg groups had among the lowest normalized peripheral clonal expansion, especially among CD8+ T cells. At doses from 0.1 to 3.0 mg/kg, clonal expansion was seen in both CD4+ and CD8+ blood T cells between baseline and week 6. Low levels of normalized T-cell clonal expansion were also seen in some patients who did not respond. Which antigens the clonally expanded peripheral T cells were specific for was not determined.

For sequencing of the TCRbeta CDR3 region, genomic DNA was extracted from the sorted cells. TCRbeta CDR3 regions were sequenced using the immunoSEQ Assay. Entries here come from immuneACCESS through TCRdb and include only in-frame sequences with V and J called. Some clones fail to appear in such tables; in the studies checked, an unresolved V gene covers under half of the shortfall, and the cause of the remainder is unknown. The sample data list tens of thousands of clones, and more than 75% of these were observed just once. 0.45% to 0.6% of the sample is in the top ten clones. The trial excluded patients who had a history of autoimmune disease or were on systemic immunosuppression. Peripheral blood for TCR sequencing was collected from all dose cohorts at baseline, on cycle 4 day 1, and on cycle 7 day 1. The samples were taken from a phase I, first-in-human, multicenter, open-label dose-escalation trial of ivuxolimab. Adults with locally advanced or metastatic melanoma, renal cell carcinoma, hepatocellular carcinoma or head and neck squamous cell carcinoma were enrolled in the trial. Before TCR sequencing, CD4+ T cells and CD8+ T cells from peripheral blood were sorted into separate populations.

Turning to this clone: Its target antigen remains unknown. Base qualities are not provided; no much larger clone lies one nucleotide away.

The chain uses TRBV9 and TRBJ2-3, with 8 bases matching TRBD1. This receptor was taken from an adult with an advanced solid tumor such as melanoma, head and neck, liver or kidney cancer. The starting material was CD4+ or CD8+ T cells sorted from blood, obtained in a trial of the OX40 agonist ivuxolimab. The nucleotide sequence is given as TGTGCCAGCAACAGGGGGGCCTGGAACGCCCCAGATACGCAGTATTTT. This translates into CASNRGAWNAPDTQYF.